This note documents a single TCR beta chain sequence. Its antigen is as yet unknown. Via MiXCR, TCRdb re-called the 5' RACE reads, giving one row per CDR3 protein. Of around 50,000 distinct CDR3 sequences in the sample, roughly 12% were seen once. Germline lookup yields CDR1 LGHNA and CDR2 YSLEER. CDR3 length: 12 amino acids. V lost 0 bases and J 10 bases, leaving 4 bases between the germline ends. The sample is drawn from a study of T-cell memory formation after mild COVID-19. Study-wide points: Most CD4+ clones that shrank were in CM and EM, while CD8+ ones turned up in EMRA.

The chain combines TRBV4-3 with TRBJ1-6; the D is unclear. The receptor was isolated from a man between 18 and 35 years old who had mild COVID-19 (a few samples of this study predate the infection). Cell type and time point are not known. The sequencing input was PBMCs or a T cell subset sorted from them (not recorded which). The CDR3 DNA is TGCGCCAGCAGCCAAGATTGGTCACCCCTCCACTTT. It yields the protein CASSQDWSPLHF.